This note documents a single T cell receptor beta chain sequence. Its antigen is currently unknown. The time point denotes: baseline, week 1 (first vaccination visit). Treatment: pre-vaccination baseline after standard-of-care therapy. This specimen comes from a study of a mutant IDH1 vaccine in newly diagnosed glioma. Clones were read by immunoSEQ multiplex PCR, and TCRdb kept only the in-frame ones, dropping some. The repertoire consists of 75,000 to 100,000 clones, with over 85% occurring once and the leading ten covering roughly 0.54%. Germline CDR1 reads ENHRY; CDR2 reads SYGVKD. The V gene end was trimmed by 10 bases and the J gene end by 1 base; junction bases not matched to a gene: 14. The CDR3 runs to 17 residues. Study findings and constraints: Pseudoprogression appeared independent of alterations in top peripheral clonotypes.

The sample here was PBMCs, taken from a glioma patient treated with radiotherapy, temozolomide or both. This TCR was recovered from a woman in her forties or fifties with glioma. V gene TRBV10-3 combines with J gene TRBJ2-7; 12 bases align to TRBD2. CDR3 DNA sequence: TGTGCCACCTGTTTCGAGCTAGCGGGAGGGTCGTCCTACGAGCAGTACTTC. This gives the protein CATCFELAGGSSYEQYF.